This T cell receptor beta chain appears in the sequencing data of a study of monozygotic twins with inflammatory bowel disease. It was around 3.5 ug of total RNA that each TCR library used. TCRdb reprocessed the 5' RACE reads, keeping one entry per CDR3 protein, no DNA. The sample has more than 110,000 distinct CDR3 sequences. Study-level findings and limits: Concordant and discordant twins showed no difference in repertoire similarity, possibly from limited power.

A note on this clonotype: Its antigen is unknown.

The receptor's source is a human donor with ulcerative colitis or Crohn's disease, or a healthy co-twin of an affected twin (not recorded which). Sequenced material: blood.

CDR3 amino acids: CASSQDGGPNEQFF. This sequence joins TRBV4-3 and TRBJ2-1; TCRdb indicates TRBD1, and absent DNA this call remains unverified. The CDR3 runs 14 residues. Germline V CDR1 and CDR2: LGHNA, YSLEER.